The T cell receptor (beta chain) described here comes from a study of OX40 agonist ivuxolimab in advanced cancers. The cohort excluded patients with autoimmune disease history or systemic immunosuppression. Germline-derived CDR1 and CDR2 are SGHTA and FQGNSA. The ends were cut back, 1 base at V and 10 bases at J, with 17 bases in the middle. There are 16 residues in the CDR3. Generated by immunoSEQ multiplex PCR, the TCRdb table keeps only in-frame clones and is missing some. Of tens of thousands of clones listed, approximately 80% are singletons. The gene calls are TRBV7-2 and TRBJ1-6; TRBD1 is a possible D gene (6 bases). This receptor was identified in an adult with an advanced solid tumor such as melanoma, head and neck, liver or kidney cancer. The starting material was CD4+ or CD8+ T cells sorted from blood, obtained in a trial of the OX40 agonist ivuxolimab. The CDR3 protein is CASSLERQGGGSPLHF. DNA of the CDR3: TGTGCCAGCAGCTTAGAGAGGCAGGGTGGGGGCTCACCCCTCCACTTT.